This T cell receptor beta chain originates from a study of blood T cell repertoires in COVID-19. In the original analysis: Amplifying reference gene primers gave estimates of nucleated cell counts. Only in-frame clones appear in the TCRdb table, and some are missing; sequencing was by immunoSEQ multiplex PCR. The V and J calls and clone size were taken over from that table, and D and trimming were inferred from the DNA. The sample records about 440,000 clones, roughly 88% being singletons. The CDR3 length is 15 residues. Germline V lookup: CDR1 WNHNN, CDR2 SYGVQD (reference sequence). The ends were cut back, 3 bases at V and 5 bases at J, with 16 bases in the middle. Researchers sorted participants into cohorts using their self-reported clinical history. Donors in Cohort 3 who had recovered were those with two negative PCRs, healthcare professional clearance, or resolution of their symptoms.

Source material: PBMCs or T cells enriched from blood (not recorded which). The chain has TRBV10-1 and TRBJ1-1; D unclear. The clonotype was recovered from a man in his late teens or twenties who had recovered from COVID-19. This CDR3 is CASSDGPGSVTEAFF. CDR3 coding DNA: TGCGCCAGCAGTGATGGGCCGGGATCGGTGACTGAAGCTTTCTTT.